Following are 31 T cell receptor beta chains from one sample sequenced in a study of blood T cell repertoires in COVID-19. Profiling relied on immunoSEQ multiplex PCR, and the TCRdb table lists in-frame clones only, not all of them. Among about 110,000 clones, less than 75% were seen once, and the ten largest hold less than 2%. The sample comprised peripheral blood. The receptors derive from a middle-aged woman with acute or convalescent COVID-19.

The chain carries TRBV27 and TRBJ2-7; TRBD2 agrees at 9 bases. The CDR3 has 15 residues. Trimming took 7 bases from V and 4 from J; bases not matched to a gene: 11. The V gene's germline CDR1 is MNHEY and CDR2 SMNVEV (reference sequence). DNA for the CDR3: TGTGCCAGCAACCCTGCGGGAGGGCGTTCTTACGAGCAGTACTTC. The encoded protein is CASNPAGGRSYEQYF.

The genes are TRBV12-5 and TRBJ2-1, with 10 bases identical to TRBD1. The CDR3 has 19 amino acids. Trimming at V came to 1 base and at J to 1 base, leaving 10 bases not matched to a gene. Germline CDR1 LGHNT, CDR2 FRNRAP. The CDR3 is CASGLGTGWDRGSYNEQFF. CDR3 DNA sequence: TGTGCTAGTGGTTTGGGCACGGGATGGGACAGGGGATCCTACAATGAGCAGTTCTTC.

V and J are TRBV28 and TRBJ1-4; TRBD1 might be the D (5 bases). The V end was cut by 1 base, the J end by 2 bases, with 8 bases between. CDR3 length: 15 amino acids. Germline V gene lookup returns CDR1 MDHEN and CDR2 SYDVKM. CDR3 amino acids: CASSLSGSTNEKLFF. DNA of the CDR3: TGTGCCAGCAGTTTATCAGGGTCGACTAATGAAAAACTGTTTTTT.

The CDR3: CASTHDYQETQYF. DNA of the CDR3: TGCGCCAGCACCCACGACTACCAAGAGACCCAGTACTTC. The V call is TRBV5-1, the J call TRBJ2-5; D unclear. Germline assignment: CDR1 SGHRS and CDR2 YFSETQ. V was pared by 6 bases and J by 0 bases, with 9 bases between. The CDR3 is 13 residues long.

This chain joins TRBV6-6 and TRBJ2-3; TRBD1 agrees at 8 bases. The germline V gene has CDR1 MNHNY and CDR2 SVGAGI (reference sequence). The CDR3 contains 15 residues. Trimming took 5 bases from V and 0 from J; bases not matched to a gene: 4. The CDR3 DNA reads TGTGCCAGCAGTCCGACAGGGGCCAGCACAGATACGCAGTATTTT. This encodes CASSPTGASTDTQYF.

This clone was found a few times. In DNA, the CDR3 is TGTGCCAGCAGTCCCTGGACAGGGAAAACTGAAGCTTTCTTT. This translates into CASSPWTGKTEAFF. This chain joins TRBV28 and TRBJ1-1; 8 bases align to TRBD1. Germline loops: CDR1 MDHEN, CDR2 SYDVKM. CDR3 length: 14 amino acids. After removal of 5 bases from V and 5 bases from J, the junction contained 7 bases not matched to a gene. The full variable domain, in which reference TRBV28 and TRBJ1-1 provide the parts outside the CDR3, is DVKVTQSSRYLVKRTGEKVFLECVQDMDHENMFWYRQDPGLGLRLIYFSYDVKMKEKGDIPEGYSVSREKKERFSLILESASTNQTSMYLCASSPWTGKTEAFFGQGTRLTVV.

The chain is built from TRBV5-4 and TRBJ1-3, with 9 bases matching TRBD1. This CDR3 has 17 residues. V lost 4 bases to trimming and J lost 0 bases; unmatched junction nucleotides: 8. Germline V lookup: CDR1 SGHNT, CDR2 YYREEE (reference sequence). The CDR3 coding sequence is TGTGCCAGCAGCGCCCACGGACAGGGGAGCTCTGGAAACACCATATATTTT. It encodes CASSAHGQGSSGNTIYF.

The chain carries TRBV2 and TRBJ1-5; D gene ambiguous. Germline V gene data show CDR1 as SNHLY and CDR2 as FYNNEI. Trimming removed 2 bases from V and 1 base from J, with 9 bases in between. The CDR3 sequence is 15 residues long. The CDR3 spells CASSESIWSNQPQHF. The CDR3 DNA sequence: TGTGCCAGCAGTGAAAGCATCTGGAGCAATCAGCCCCAGCATTTT. The complete variable domain, with remaining parts taken from reference TRBV2 and TRBJ1-5, reads EPEVTQTPSHQVTQMGQEVILRCVPISNHLYFYWYRQILGQKVEFLVSFYNNEISEKSEIFDDQFSVERPDGSNFTLKIRSTKLEDSAMYFCASSESIWSNQPQHFGDGTRLSIL.

The rearrangement uses TRBV5-1 and TRBJ2-2; possibly TRBD1 for D (6 bases). CDR1 and CDR2 (germline): SGHRS, YFSETQ. V was trimmed by 0 bases and J by 5 bases, leaving 11 bases between them. The length of the CDR3 is 15 residues. Here the CDR3 DNA reads TGCGCCAGCAGCTTGGCAGAAGGGACAACCGGGGAGCTGTTTTTT. Its translation is CASSLAEGTTGELFF.

This chain uses TRBV5-1 with TRBJ1-4, with 10 nucleotides matching TRBD1. Germline V gene data show CDR1 as SGHRS and CDR2 as YFSETQ. The CDR3 loop spans 15 amino acids. Losses at the gene ends were 4 bases for V and 7 bases for J; bases not matched to a gene: 7. The CDR3 DNA is TGCGCCAGCAGCCTCCGGACAGGGGGAGCTGAAAAACTGTTTTTT. Protein product: CASSLRTGGAEKLFF.

This chain joins TRBV5-1 and TRBJ2-1, with D possibly TRBD2 on 7 matching bases. The germline CDR1 and CDR2 sequences are SGHRS and YFSETQ. This CDR3 spans 15 amino acids. The V end lost 6 bases, the J end lost 7 bases, and 20 bases lay between the germline ends. CDR3 residues: CASTLGGGESNEQFF. The CDR3 nucleotides read TGCGCCAGCACCCTGGGAGGGGGTGAGTCTAATGAGCAGTTCTTC. Variable domain in full (rest from reference TRBV5-1 and TRBJ2-1): KAGVTQTPRYLIKTRGQQVTLSCSPISGHRSVSWYQQTPGQGLQFLFEYFSETQRNKGNFPGRFSGRQFSNSRSEMNVSTLELGDSALYLCASTLGGGESNEQFFGPGTRLTVL.

This sequence joins TRBV5-6 and TRBJ2-5; perhaps TRBD1 as D (6 bases). Germline V lookup: CDR1 SGHDT, CDR2 YYEEEE. The CDR3 is 13 residues long. V lost 4 bases and J 4 bases, leaving 11 bases between the germline ends. CDR3 loop: CASSQDRLETQYF. The CDR3 DNA follows: TGTGCCAGCAGCCAAGACAGGCTAGAGACCCAGTACTTC.

V is TRBV28 and J is TRBJ2-5; 11 bases fit TRBD2. The germline CDR1 and CDR2 sequences are MDHEN and SYDVKM. This CDR3 spans 21 amino acids. J was trimmed by 2 bases and V by 7 bases; bases with no gene match: 24. CDR3 region: CASKVAGGHTYVTSDQETQYF. As DNA, the CDR3 is TGTGCCAGCAAAGTAGCGGGGGGGCATACATACGTGACATCGGATCAAGAGACCCAGTACTTC.

V is TRBV6-4 and J is TRBJ2-3, with D possibly TRBD1 on 6 matching bases. Germline CDR1 reads MRHNA; CDR2 reads SNTAGT. Deletions cut 3 bases from V and 5 bases from J, with 12 bases between. The CDR3 contains 14 residues. This CDR3 is CASSETRDKDTQYF. The CDR3, as DNA: TGTGCCAGCAGTGAGACCCGGGACAAAGATACGCAGTATTTT.

The CDR3 protein is CASSRGQGPIYF. CDR3 nucleotides: TGTGCCAGCAGCCGAGGACAAGGGCCCATATATTTT. This chain joins TRBV7-9 and TRBJ1-3, with a possible D match to TRBD1 (5 bases). V dropped 5 bases and J dropped 11 bases, with 13 bases sitting between them. The CDR3 has 12 amino acids. The germline CDR1 and CDR2 sequences are SEHNR and FQNEAQ (reference sequence). Complete variable domain (other parts from reference TRBV7-9 and TRBJ1-3): DTGVSQNPRHKITKRGQNVTFRCDPISEHNRLYWYRQTLGQGPEFLTYFQNEAQLEKSRLLSDRFSAERPKGSFSTLEIQRTEQGDSAMYLCASSRGQGPIYFGEGSWLTVV.

The table lists this clone with a few counts. In nucleotides, the CDR3 is TGTGCTAGTGGTTCTAACGGGGGATTGGCAGATACGCAGTATTTT. As protein: CASGSNGGLADTQYF. The rearrangement uses TRBV12-5 and TRBJ2-3; tentatively, D is TRBD2 (6 bases). The CDR3 consists of 15 residues. Trimming removed 4 bases at V and 4 bases at J, with 15 bases between. Germline CDR1 LGHNT, CDR2 FRNRAP.

This clone was counted only a few times. The gene calls are TRBV27 and TRBJ2-5; D ambiguous. Looked up from germline, CDR1 is MNHEY and CDR2 is SMNVEV (reference sequence). The length of the CDR3 is 13 residues. With 5 bases removed from V and 0 bases from J, the gap between germline ends came to 7 bases. The CDR3 here is CASSPLNQETQYF. Here the CDR3 DNA reads TGTGCCAGCAGTCCGCTAAACCAAGAGACCCAGTACTTC.

The chain uses TRBV6-5 and TRBJ2-5; TRBD1 is a possible D gene (5 bases). CDR1 MNHEY and CDR2 SVGAGI come from the germline V gene. Deletions cut 5 bases from V and 1 base from J, with 11 bases between. The CDR3 totals 14 residues. The CDR3 DNA is TGTGCCAGCAGTCCACAGACAGCCCAAGAGACCCAGTACTTC. Encoded protein: CASSPQTAQETQYF.

V is TRBV5-1 and J is TRBJ2-7, with 8 positions matching TRBD1. Losses at the gene ends were 0 bases for V and 3 bases for J; bases not matched to a gene: 5. Germline loops: CDR1 SGHRS, CDR2 YFSETQ. The CDR3 totals 15 residues. DNA of the CDR3: TGCGCCAGCAGCTTGGCAGGGGGCAAAGTCTACGAGCAGTACTTC. Encoded protein: CASSLAGGKVYEQYF.

This clone was counted between two and nine times. The rearrangement joins TRBV7-2 to TRBJ2-5, with D unresolved. V shed 4 bases and J shed 5 bases, with 11 bases lying between them. This CDR3 region has 13 residues. CDR1 is SGHTA and CDR2 is FQGNSA in the germline V gene. The CDR3 DNA is TGTGCCAGCAGCTCGAGCCCTTTTGAGACCCAGTACTTC. Its translation: CASSSSPFETQYF.

This chain connects TRBV12-3 or TRBV12-4 to TRBJ2-1, with TRBD1 as a possible D gene (6 bases). This CDR3 region has 13 residues. V was trimmed by 4 bases and J by 7 bases, leaving 11 bases between them. CDR3 residues: CASSSGHLNEQFF. The CDR3 nucleotides read TGTGCCAGCAGTTCGGGACACCTAAATGAGCAGTTCTTC.

A note on this clone: The sample holds other DNA sequences that translate to the same CDR3. The J gene is TRBJ1-2, the V gene TRBV15; D possibly corresponds to TRBD1 (6 bases). Trimming pared 4 bases from V and 2 bases from J, leaving 8 bases between. This CDR3 spans 13 amino acids. Germline lookup yields CDR1 LNHNV and CDR2 YYDKDF (reference sequence). The CDR3 region has the DNA TGTGCCACCAGCATCACAGGGAACTATGGCTACACCTTC. Its translation is CATSITGNYGYTF.

This chain joins TRBV10-1 and TRBJ2-2, with TRBD2 matching over 8 bases. Germline lookup yields CDR1 WNHNN and CDR2 SYGVQD (reference sequence). V was clipped by 3 bases and J by 13 bases; unmatched bases: 10. The CDR3 loop spans 14 amino acids. DNA of the CDR3: TGCGCCAGCAGTGATAGCGGGGACGAGAAGGGGCTGTTTTTT. It translates to CASSDSGDEKGLFF.

This clone was found a few times. The J gene is TRBJ2-1, the V gene TRBV29-1; 8 positions match TRBD1. The CDR3 contains 12 residues. Germline V lookup: CDR1 SQVTM, CDR2 ANQGSEA. J lost 6 bases, V lost 6 bases, and 4 bases had no gene match. CDR3 nucleotide sequence: TGCAGCGTACTACAGGGGGGCAATGAGCAGTTCTTC. Translated, it gives CSVLQGGNEQFF.

The table lists this clone with many counts. J is TRBJ2-1 and V is TRBV3-1 (or the pseudogene TRBV3-2); 9 bases are a match to TRBD2. The V gene end was trimmed by 1 base and the J gene end by 3 bases; junction bases not matched to a gene: 1. The CDR3 extends over 15 amino acids. From germline, CDR1 is LGHDT and CDR2 YNNKEL (reference sequence). The CDR3 DNA sequence: TGTGCCAGCAGCCAAGGACTAGCGGACTACAATGAGCAGTTCTTC. This sequence encodes CASSQGLADYNEQFF.

This chain joins TRBV29-1 and TRBJ1-1, with 7 bases matching TRBD1. This CDR3 region has 13 residues. Germline loops: CDR1 SQVTM, CDR2 ANQGSEA. The V and J ends lost 7 bases and 0 bases, in that order; junction bases with no gene match: 5. CDR3 loop: CSGGQVMNTEAFF. In nucleotides, the CDR3 is TGCAGCGGCGGACAGGTAATGAACACTGAAGCTTTCTTT. The complete variable domain, with remaining parts taken from reference TRBV29-1 and TRBJ1-1, reads SAVISQKPSRDICQRGTSLTIQCQVDSQVTMMFWYRQQPGQSLTLIATANQGSEATYESGFVIDKFPISRPNLTFSTLTVSNMSPEDSSIYLCSGGQVMNTEAFFGQGTRLTVV.

This sequence joins TRBV7-9 and TRBJ1-1; 7 bases agree with TRBD1. V gave up 7 bases and J gave up 7 bases; unmatched junction bases: 12. Germline V CDR1 and CDR2: SEHNR, FQNEAQ (reference sequence). This CDR3 is built from 14 residues. The CDR3 reads CASTISGGENEAFF. The CDR3 nucleotides read TGTGCCAGCACCATCTCAGGGGGAGAAAATGAAGCTTTCTTT.

The CDR3 nucleotides read TGTGCCAGCAGCCAAGAGACAGGGTTAGATGGCTACACCTTC. Its protein product is CASSQETGLDGYTF. The chain carries TRBV3-1 (or the pseudogene TRBV3-2) and TRBJ1-2; 7 bases map to TRBD1. The germline CDR1 and CDR2 sequences are LGHDT and YNNKEL (reference sequence). V was pared by 0 bases and J by 6 bases, with 4 bases of the junction left unmatched. This CDR3 has 14 residues.

Only a few counts were recorded for this clone. The chain employs TRBV2 and TRBJ1-3; the D is unclear. The germline V and J ends were trimmed by 6 bases and 0 bases, with 3 bases remaining between them. The CDR3 is 12 residues long. Germline-derived CDR1 and CDR2 are SNHLY and FYNNEI. The CDR3 loop reads CASRASGNTIYF. In nucleotides, the CDR3 is TGTGCCAGCAGGGCCTCTGGAAACACCATATATTTT.

The chain is built from TRBV20-1 and TRBJ1-6; tentative D call: TRBD1 (5 bases). V was clipped by 1 base and J by 10 bases, with 5 bases between them. CDR3 length equals 11 residues. CDR1 DFQATT and CDR2 SNEGSKA come from the germline V gene (reference sequence). The CDR3 spells CSARGGSPLHF. CDR3 coding DNA: TGCAGTGCTAGAGGGGGCTCACCCCTCCACTTT.

The CDR3 DNA reads TGTGCCAGCAAGGACAGCCCCAACACTGAAGCTTTCTTT. It encodes CASKDSPNTEAFF. The V call is TRBV25-1, the J call TRBJ1-1; weak D call: TRBD1 (6 bases). The germline V gene has CDR1 MGHDK and CDR2 SYGVNS. The CDR3 has 13 amino acids. Trimming removed 7 bases at V and 2 bases at J, with 11 bases between.